This TCR beta chain was captured by sequencing in a study of post-analysis software for immune sequencing data. Unique molecular identifiers tagged the TCR beta cDNA libraries. Via MiXCR, TCRdb re-called the PCR reads, giving one row per CDR3 protein. The table includes 450,000 to 700,000 distinct CDR3 sequences, 44% detected once. CDR3 size: 14 residues. Between the trimmed V and J ends, which lost 5 bases and 4 bases, there was a span of 11 bases. In the case of this clonotype: Its antigen is unidentified.

Study-wide points: Higher frequency in patients than in controls was seen for five TRBV segments, with TRBV5-6, TRBV5-1 and TRBV20-1 among them. Normalized Chao1 diversity was significantly reduced in patients versus controls.

V usage is TRBV12-3 or TRBV12-4 and J usage is TRBJ1-4; D is unclear. Sequencing was carried out using blood. The sequence derives from a girl aged 5 to 17 with multiple sclerosis. The CDR3: CASSVGPNNEKLFF. CDR3 bases: TGTGCCAGCAGTGTCGGACCTAATAATGAAAAACTGTTTTTT.